The 29 T cell receptor beta chains listed next were all sequenced from one sample in a study of T cell repertoires in cytomegalovirus infection. TCRdb reprocessed the reads with MiXCR, giving one entry per CDR3 protein. The table has more than 150,000 distinct CDR3 sequences, roughly 27% seen once. Sequenced sample: PBMCs. The receptor source for this set is a human donor in good health (CMV status not recorded). Some clones in this sample may be carry-over from other donors' samples.

The CDR3 DNA follows: TGTGCCAGCAGGAATCGAGTCGACGTCTATACGCAGTATTTT. Its protein product is CASRNRVDVYTQYF. The rearrangement links TRBV12-3 or TRBV12-4 to TRBJ2-3; D gene uncertain. This CDR3 is 14 amino acids long. V shed 6 bases and J shed 7 bases, with 17 bases lying between them.

This chain joins TRBV20-1 and TRBJ2-1; no clear D. This CDR3 is 15 amino acids long. Germline V lookup: CDR1 DFQATT, CDR2 SNEGSKA (reference sequence). V was clipped by 2 bases and J by 5 bases, with 16 bases between them. CDR3 coding DNA: TGCAGTGCTAGAAGTGAGGTGAATTTTAACAATGAGCAGTTCTTC. This translates into CSARSEVNFNNEQFF.

This clonotype was seen a few times. The chain employs TRBV4-2 and TRBJ2-7; 7 bases fit TRBD1. CDR1 is LGHNA and CDR2 is YNFKEQ in the germline V gene. The CDR3 has 15 residues. V shed 1 base, J shed 3 bases, and the junction held 6 bases outside the gene matches. The chain's CDR3 is CASSQVAGGSYEQYF. The CDR3 region has the DNA TGTGCCAGCAGCCAAGTGGCAGGGGGAAGCTACGAGCAGTACTTC.

This clonotype was observed a handful of times. The chain links TRBV6-5 to TRBJ1-1; D is unclear. V lost 1 base and J 1 base, leaving 4 bases between the germline ends. The CDR3 has 13 amino acids. Germline loops: CDR1 MNHEY, CDR2 SVGAGI. The CDR3, as DNA: TGTGCCAGCAGTTACTATTGGAACACTGAAGCTTTCTTT. It translates to CASSYYWNTEAFF.

This chain connects TRBV30 to TRBJ2-3; 8 bases are shared with TRBD2. This CDR3 is built from 15 residues. Germline V gene lookup returns CDR1 GTSNPN and CDR2 SVGIG (reference sequence). The ends lost 4 bases at V and 6 bases at J; junction bases unmatched: 12. CDR3 nucleotide sequence: TGTGCCTGGACCGGGGGCGGGGGGCCACGGGATACGCAGTATTTT. Amino acid sequence: CAWTGGGGPRDTQYF.

The V gene is TRBV11-3, the J gene TRBJ2-5, with unresolved D. This CDR3 is built from 14 residues. From germline, CDR1 is SGHNT and CDR2 YENEEA. The germline V and J ends were trimmed by 6 bases and 5 bases, with 16 bases remaining between them. CDR3: CASSSIGDSETQYF. The CDR3 DNA sequence: TGTGCCAGCAGTTCCATTGGGGATTCGGAGACCCAGTACTTC.

Turning to this clonotype: A much larger clone lies a single base off, so this may be a read error. The missing conserved phenylalanine or tryptophan at the end of this CDR3 makes a read error likely. The V gene is TRBV7-2, the J gene TRBJ2-7, with 8 bases identical to TRBD2. The V segment lost 3 bases and the J segment 4 bases; nucleotides outside the gene matches: 8. The CDR3 runs to 15 residues. Germline V gene sequence: CDR1 SGHTA, CDR2 FQGNSA. The CDR3 sequence: CASSFSGLVGYEQYL. CDR3 in DNA: TGTGCCAGCAGCTTCTCGGGACTAGTGGGTTACGAGCAGTACTTA.

This chain joins TRBV6-2 or TRBV6-3 and TRBJ2-7; D possibly corresponds to TRBD1 (6 bases). CDR1 is MNHEY and CDR2 is SVGEGT in the germline V gene. This CDR3 region has 12 residues. V lost 9 bases to trimming and J lost 5 bases, with 14 bases between them. DNA of the CDR3: TGTGCCAGTACGAGAGGGGGTCACGAGCAGTACTTC. Amino acids: CASTRGGHEQYF.

The rearrangement joins TRBV12-3 or TRBV12-4 to TRBJ1-1; 7 nucleotides agree with TRBD1. The CDR3 length is 13 residues. J gave up 1 base and V 8 bases, and 4 bases lay outside the gene matches. CDR3 sequence (DNA): TGTGCCAGCGGAGGGACAGAGAACACTGAAGCTTTCTTT. Protein sequence: CASGGTENTEAFF.

The J gene is TRBJ2-5, the V gene TRBV10-3, with D uncertain. In germline, CDR1 is ENHRY, CDR2 SYGVKD. CDR3 length: 12 residues. The V end was cut by 0 bases, the J end by 4 bases, with 3 bases between. Here the CDR3 DNA reads TGTGCCATCAGTGAGTCAGCAGAGACCCAGTACTTC. Protein sequence: CAISESAETQYF.

In its sample, this clonotype was seen a few times. The J gene is TRBJ2-2, the V gene TRBV2; D is uncertain. The CDR3 consists of 14 residues. The V and J ends lost 7 bases and 0 bases respectively, with 9 bases between them. Germline CDR1 reads SNHLY; CDR2 reads FYNNEI. CDR3 amino acids: CASTRMPNTGELFF. The CDR3 region has the DNA TGTGCCAGCACCCGGATGCCGAACACCGGGGAGCTGTTTTTT. The full variable domain, in which reference TRBV2 and TRBJ2-2 provide the parts outside the CDR3, is EPEVTQTPSHQVTQMGQEVILRCVPISNHLYFYWYRQILGQKVEFLVSFYNNEISEKSEIFDDQFSVERPDGSNFTLKIRSTKLEDSAMYFCASTRMPNTGELFFGEGSRLTVL.

This clonotype has just a few counts. The chain uses TRBV5-3 and TRBJ1-5; 8 positions match TRBD1. TRBV5-3 is given ORF status, its function remaining uncertain. Germline trimming cut 5 bases from V and 4 bases from J; bases unmatched to any gene: 5. The CDR3 contains 14 residues. CDR3: CARRGQGNNQPQHF. CDR3 nucleotide sequence: TGTGCCAGAAGAGGACAGGGAAATAATCAGCCCCAGCATTTT.

The chain links TRBV30 to TRBJ1-5; tentatively, D is TRBD1 (6 bases). This CDR3 is built from 15 residues. CDR1 is GTSNPN, CDR2 SVGIG, per germline (reference sequence). V was clipped by 1 base and J by 3 bases, with 13 bases between them. This CDR3 is CAWSGGDTSNQPQHF. As DNA, the CDR3 is TGTGCCTGGAGTGGGGGGGACACGTCCAATCAGCCCCAGCATTTT.

V usage is TRBV7-2 and J usage is TRBJ1-2; a weak D match, TRBD1 (6 bases). This CDR3 comprises 14 residues. V lost 7 bases and J 6 bases, leaving 18 bases between the germline ends. Germline V gene sequence: CDR1 SGHTA, CDR2 FQGNSA. CDR3 sequence reads: CASNAGASFNGYTF. The CDR3 coding sequence is TGTGCCAGCAACGCAGGGGCGTCATTCAATGGCTACACCTTC.

The chain uses TRBV4-1 and TRBJ1-1; D is ambiguous. CDR3 length: 15 residues. Deletions cut 3 bases from V and 2 bases from J, with 13 bases between. CDR1 is MGHRA and CDR2 is YSYEKL in the germline V gene. This chain's CDR3 is CASSHSPGTNTEAFF. The CDR3 DNA reads as TGCGCCAGCAGCCACTCACCGGGCACAAACACTGAAGCTTTCTTT.

V and J are TRBV29-1 and TRBJ2-3; possibly TRBD2 for D (5 bases). CDR1 and CDR2 from the germline V gene are SQVTM and ANQGSEA. CDR3 size: 12 residues. The V and J ends lost 4 bases and 9 bases respectively, with 14 bases between them. CDR3 region: CSVAPGGLTQYF. The CDR3 DNA is TGCAGCGTTGCGCCCGGAGGACTCACGCAGTATTTT.

The rearrangement links TRBV6-8 to TRBJ2-5; TRBD1 agrees at 10 bases. This CDR3 is 13 amino acids long. V lost 8 bases and J lost 4; bases outside the gene matches: 4. Germline assignment: CDR1 MNHGY and CDR2 SAAAGT. The CDR3 loop reads CASYRTGGETQYF. The DNA of the CDR3 is TGTGCCAGCTACAGGACAGGGGGAGAGACCCAGTACTTC.

This clonotype was found a few times. The gene calls are TRBV20-1 and TRBJ1-2, with TRBD1 as a possible D gene (6 bases). Germline V gene data show CDR1 as DFQATT and CDR2 as SNEGSKA (reference sequence). Trimming took off 3 bases at V and 4 bases at J, with 12 bases between the two ends. The CDR3 runs to 13 residues. The CDR3 protein is CSASDGGTYGYTF. The CDR3 DNA reads TGCAGTGCTAGCGATGGGGGCACCTATGGCTACACCTTC.

The chain combines TRBV7-6 with TRBJ1-1, with TRBD1 as a possible D gene (5 bases). Germline-derived CDR1 and CDR2 are SGHVS and FNYEAQ. The CDR3 runs 14 residues. V shed 5 bases and J shed 6 bases, with 16 bases lying between them. This chain's CDR3 is CASSKGTEGAEAFF. For the CDR3, the DNA is TGTGCCAGCAGCAAAGGGACTGAAGGCGCTGAAGCTTTCTTT.

This chain uses TRBV29-1 with TRBJ1-2; the D is unclear. Between the trimmed V and J ends, which lost 0 bases and 2 bases, there was a span of 10 bases. The CDR3 length is 14 residues. CDR1 is SQVTM and CDR2 is ANQGSEA in the germline V gene. The CDR3 DNA reads as TGCAGCGTTGAAGAGACGGGGATCAACTATGGCTACACCTTC. It codes for CSVEETGINYGYTF.

There are a few counts of this clonotype. The CDR3 DNA reads TGTGCCAGCAGCTTAGCTGGGGGGGGCGCGGCCACCTACGAGCAGTACTTC. As protein: CASSLAGGGAATYEQYF. J is TRBJ2-7 and V is TRBV11-2, with D perhaps TRBD2 (7 bases). The CDR3 extends over 17 amino acids. In germline, CDR1 is SGHAT, CDR2 FQNNGV. The germline V and J ends were trimmed by 1 base and 2 bases, with 18 bases remaining between them.

This clonotype was counted ten times or more. The chain carries TRBV7-9 and TRBJ1-4; D is possibly TRBD1 (5 bases). Trimming left V 4 bases short and J 5 bases short, with 8 bases between. Germline-derived CDR1 and CDR2 are SEHNR and FQNEAQ (reference sequence). The CDR3 length is 13 residues. CDR3 coding DNA: TGTGCCAGCAGCTGGGGGGAGAATGAAAAACTGTTTTTT. Translation: CASSWGENEKLFF. Full variable domain (rest looked up from reference TRBV7-9 and TRBJ1-4): DTGVSQNPRHKITKRGQNVTFRCDPISEHNRLYWYRQTLGQGPEFLTYFQNEAQLEKSRLLSDRFSAERPKGSFSTLEIQRTEQGDSAMYLCASSWGENEKLFFGSGTQLSVL.

The chain couples TRBV2 to TRBJ2-7, with D unresolved. This CDR3 spans 14 amino acids. Germline CDR1 SNHLY, CDR2 FYNNEI. The V gene lost 5 bases and the J gene lost 2 bases, with 13 bases spanning the gap. The CDR3 loop reads CASSPRAPTYEQYF. CDR3 sequence (DNA): TGTGCCAGCAGTCCACGCGCCCCTACCTACGAGCAGTACTTC.

This clonotype has ten or more counts. The rearrangement uses TRBV29-1 and TRBJ2-7; D is uncertain. V dropped 5 bases and J dropped 3 bases, with 5 bases sitting between them. CDR3 size: 10 residues. Germline CDR1 SQVTM, CDR2 ANQGSEA. The CDR3 DNA is TGCAGCGTTAAGGACTACGAGCAGTACTTC. Translation: CSVKDYEQYF.

This clonotype was seen more than once but under ten times. The rearrangement joins TRBV5-1 to TRBJ1-2, with D uncertain. Trimming stripped 4 bases from V and 4 bases from J, with 17 bases between. The CDR3 sequence is 15 residues long. Germline loops: CDR1 SGHRS, CDR2 YFSETQ. The CDR3 DNA follows: TGCGCCAGCAGCCCAACCACGGACTTAGCCTATGGCTACACCTTC. Protein: CASSPTTDLAYGYTF.

The rearrangement joins TRBV2 to TRBJ1-5; TRBD1 matches at 9 bases. The CDR3 totals 16 residues. Per germline, CDR1 SNHLY and CDR2 FYNNEI. The J segment lost 8 bases and the V segment lost 6 bases, leaving 14 bases of the junction unmatched. CDR3 sequence: CASSDRTGVTSKPQHF. CDR3 bases: TGTGCCAGCAGCGATAGGACAGGGGTGACCTCGAAGCCCCAGCATTTT.

The V gene is TRBV7-8, the J gene TRBJ2-5, with D possibly TRBD2 on 7 matching bases. Trimming shortened V by 3 bases and J by 5 bases, and 19 bases separated the two germline ends. The CDR3 runs to 16 residues. Looked up from germline, CDR1 is SGHVS and CDR2 is FQNEAQ. CDR3 loop: CASSLAGAGLAETQYF. The CDR3 region has the DNA TGTGCCAGCAGCTTGGCGGGGGCAGGGTTAGCTGAGACCCAGTACTTC.

This clonotype turned up a few times. This chain links TRBV10-3 with TRBJ2-5, with 8 nucleotides matching TRBD1. The CDR3 totals 15 residues. Germline CDR1 reads ENHRY; CDR2 reads SYGVKD. V shed 4 bases and J 1 base; nucleotides not matched to a gene: 5. CDR3 DNA: TGTGCCATCAGTGGAGCGGACAGGGCCCAAGAGACCCAGTACTTC. Protein: CAISGADRAQETQYF.

The gene calls are TRBV9 and TRBJ2-2; 13 bases map to TRBD2. This CDR3 has 18 amino acids. The germline CDR1 and CDR2 sequences are SGDLS and YYNGEE. Germline trimming cut 4 bases from V and 6 bases from J; bases unmatched to any gene: 12. The CDR3 bases are TGTGCCAGCAGCCTCGGACTAGCGGGGGCCCCAATGGCCGGGGAGCTGTTTTTT. It translates to CASSLGLAGAPMAGELFF.